The 6 T cell receptor beta chains below come from one sample, sequenced in a study of T-cell reconstitution after alpha-beta-depleted transplantation in children (dated by TCRdb to between 2015 and 2016). The library was built by means of PCR. Reads for this sample came from an Illumina HiSeq 2500. Molecular barcoding was employed in the preparation of TCR libraries, with unique molecular identifiers being used to normalize TCRbeta repertoire quantification. TCRdb ran its own pipeline on the public reads, namely fastp trimming at Q25 and MiXCR clone calling, and kept in-frame beta chains. All rows with the same CDR3 protein become a single entry with the most common DNA and genes. The sample profile shows about 240,000 distinct CDR3 sequences; roughly a quarter of them were found once. The biggest ten clones account for roughly 2.5% of the sample. Read against the paper, the sample's treatment or condition label means: allogeneic hematopoietic cell transplantation with graft depleted of TCRalphabeta T cells and CD19 B cells.

The sample here was PBMCs, taken before TCRalphabeta/CD19-depleted stem cell transplant. The receptors here all came from a girl aged 2-10 years with Fanconi anemia, due to receive a stem cell transplant.

The chain is built from TRBV7-3 and TRBJ2-3, with 8 bases aligning to TRBD2. CDR1 and CDR2 from the germline V gene are SGHTA and FQGTGA. This CDR3 has 15 residues. V lost 1 base to trimming and J lost 3 bases; unmatched junction nucleotides: 3. Written as DNA, the CDR3 is TGTGCCAGCAGCTTAATACGGGGGGGAACAGATACGCAGTATTTT. Its protein is CASSLIRGGTDTQYF.

This sequence joins TRBV29-1 and TRBJ2-5; TRBD2 agrees at 12 bases. V trimming: 5 bases; J trimming: 5 bases; junction bases outside the gene matches: 24. CDR3 size: 20 residues. Per the germline V gene, CDR1 is SQVTM and CDR2 is ANQGSEA. The CDR3, as DNA: TGCAGCGTTCACGGCTCGGGGGTGGTCCCCCCTCTAGCGGGAGGGGAGACCCAGTACTTC. As protein: CSVHGSGVVPPLAGGETQYF.

This chain links TRBV4-2 with TRBJ2-3; 9 bases match TRBD2. Germline V gives CDR1 LGHNA, CDR2 YNFKEQ. This CDR3 spans 15 amino acids. The V gene end was trimmed by 1 base and the J gene end by 5 bases; junction bases not matched to a gene: 4. CDR3 bases: TGTGCCAGCAGCCAAGCGCTAGCGGGGTTAGATACGCAGTATTTT. It yields the protein CASSQALAGLDTQYF.

This chain links TRBV27 with TRBJ2-5; tentatively, D is TRBD2 (5 bases). The V end lost 2 bases, the J end lost 3 bases, and 13 bases lay between the germline ends. Germline V gene sequence: CDR1 MNHEY, CDR2 SMNVEV (reference sequence). The length of the CDR3 is 15 residues. CDR3 residues: CASSLGTGSEETQYF. Written as DNA, the CDR3 is TGTGCCAGCAGTTTAGGTACGGGGTCAGAAGAGACCCAGTACTTC.

The chain is built from TRBV2 and TRBJ2-5; 8 bases match TRBD2. The CDR3 length is 14 residues. Germline CDR1 is SNHLY and CDR2 is FYNNEI. J lost 5 bases, V lost 6 bases, and 8 bases had no gene match. The CDR3 protein is CASRTGTSFETQYF. CDR3 coding DNA: TGTGCCAGCAGGACCGGGACTAGTTTTGAGACCCAGTACTTC.

This chain uses TRBV12-3 or TRBV12-4 with TRBJ2-2, with D possibly being TRBD1 (5 bases). The V and J ends lost 1 base and 6 bases respectively, with 9 bases between them. The CDR3 is 14 amino acids. This CDR3 is CASSLETVAGELFF. Here the CDR3 DNA reads TGTGCCAGCAGTTTAGAGACAGTGGCCGGGGAGCTGTTTTTT.